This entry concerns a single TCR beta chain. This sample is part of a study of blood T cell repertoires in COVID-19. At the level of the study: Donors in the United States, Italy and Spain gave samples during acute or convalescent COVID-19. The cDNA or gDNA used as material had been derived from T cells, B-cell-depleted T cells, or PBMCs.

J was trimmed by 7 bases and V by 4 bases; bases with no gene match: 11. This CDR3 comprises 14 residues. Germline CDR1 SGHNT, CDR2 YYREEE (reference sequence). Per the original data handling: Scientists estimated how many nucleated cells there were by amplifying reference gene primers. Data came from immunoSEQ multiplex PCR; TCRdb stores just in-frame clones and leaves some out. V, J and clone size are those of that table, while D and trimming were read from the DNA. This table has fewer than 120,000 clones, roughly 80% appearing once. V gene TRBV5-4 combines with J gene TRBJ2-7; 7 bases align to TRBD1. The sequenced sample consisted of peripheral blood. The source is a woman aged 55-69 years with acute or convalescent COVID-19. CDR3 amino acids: CASSLQGSEREQYF. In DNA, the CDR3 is TGTGCCAGCAGCCTACAGGGGTCGGAGAGGGAGCAGTACTTC. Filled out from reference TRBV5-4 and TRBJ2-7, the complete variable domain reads ETGVTQSPTHLIKTRGQQVTLRCSSQSGHNTVSWYQQALGQGPQFIFQYYREEENGRGNFPPRFSGLQFPNYSSELNVNALELDDSALYLCASSLQGSEREQYFGPGTRLTVT.